The T cell receptor beta chain described here comes from a study of fetal regulatory T cell absence and autoimmunity. TCRdb keeps only in-frame clones here, not all; method: immunoSEQ multiplex PCR. The profile covers approximately 94,000 clones, with roughly 78% appearing a single time and about 2.1% taken by the ten largest. The CDR3 has 12 residues. J gave up 5 bases and V 0 bases, and 0 bases lay outside the gene matches. CDR1 is GTSNPN, CDR2 SVGIG, per germline (reference sequence). This clone was seen only a few times. The target antigen is unknown. The same CDR3 also results from other DNA sequences found in this sample. Overall study findings and caveats: Compared with cord blood, pancreas showed oligoclonal TCR enrichment, some clones over 90-fold.

The specimen sequenced was pancreas tissue. V is TRBV30 and J is TRBJ1-1, with TRBD1 matching 7 bases. The sequence derives from a male donor with IPEX syndrome. In DNA form, the CDR3 reads TGTGCCTGGAGTGTACAGGGGACTGAAGCTTTCTTT. This sequence encodes CAWSVQGTEAFF. Variable domain in full (rest from reference TRBV30 and TRBJ1-1): SQTIHQWPATLVQPVGSPLSLECTVEGTSNPNLYWYRQAAGRGLQLLFYSVGIGQISSEVPQNLSASRPQDRQFILSSKKLLLSDSGFYLCAWSVQGTEAFFGQGTRLTVV.